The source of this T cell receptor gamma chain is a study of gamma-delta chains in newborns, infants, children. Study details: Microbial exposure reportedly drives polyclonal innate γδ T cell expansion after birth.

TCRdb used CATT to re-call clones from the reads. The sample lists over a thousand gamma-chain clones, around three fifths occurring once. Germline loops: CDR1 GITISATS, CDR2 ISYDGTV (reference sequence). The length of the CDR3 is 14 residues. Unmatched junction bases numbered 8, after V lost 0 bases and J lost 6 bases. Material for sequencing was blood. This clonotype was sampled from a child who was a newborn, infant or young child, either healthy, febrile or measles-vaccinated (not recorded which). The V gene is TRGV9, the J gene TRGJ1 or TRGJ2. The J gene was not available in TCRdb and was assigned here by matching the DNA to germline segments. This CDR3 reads CALWEVQHGYKKLF. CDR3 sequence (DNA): TGTGCCTTGTGGGAGGTGCAGCACGGTTATAAGAAACTCTTT.